This entry lists 4 T cell receptor beta chains sequenced from one sample in a study of T cell responses to AZD1222 COVID-19 vaccine. Sequencing was performed with immunoSEQ multiplex PCR; in TCRdb, only in-frame clones are kept and a portion is missing. The repertoire includes fewer than 95,000 clones, around 90% of them detected once, and roughly 8% sits in the top ten. Sequenced here: peripheral blood, sampled 28 days after the second AZD1222 dose. The source is an adult who received the AZD1222 COVID-19 vaccine.

The chain recombines TRBV29-1 with TRBJ1-3; D possibly corresponds to TRBD1 (6 bases). Germline V lookup: CDR1 SQVTM, CDR2 ANQGSEA. The V and J ends lost 7 bases and 0 bases respectively, with 19 bases between them. This CDR3 spans 16 amino acids. CDR3 sequence: CSAQGQTTFSGNTIYF. Here the CDR3 DNA reads TGCAGCGCCCAAGGACAGACCACTTTCTCTGGAAACACCATATATTTT.

This sequence joins TRBV9 and TRBJ1-2, with no clear D. Per germline, CDR1 SGDLS and CDR2 YYNGEE. V gave up 1 base and J gave up 1 base, with 11 bases separating them. CDR3 length: 15 amino acids. Here the CDR3 reads CASSVWERVNYGYTF. CDR3 DNA sequence: TGTGCCAGCAGCGTATGGGAACGGGTTAACTATGGCTACACCTTC. The entire variable domain, with the rest obtained from reference TRBV9 and TRBJ1-2, is as follows: DSGVTQTPKHLITATGQRVTLRCSPRSGDLSVYWYQQSLDQGLQFLIQYYNGEERAKGNILERFSAQQFPDLHSELNLSSLELGDSALYFCASSVWERVNYGYTFGSGTRLTVV.

V is TRBV3-1 (or the pseudogene TRBV3-2) and J is TRBJ1-2; D gene unclear. The CDR3 runs 13 residues. Trimming pared 0 bases from V and 2 bases from J, leaving 4 bases between. Germline V gives CDR1 LGHDT, CDR2 YNNKEL (reference sequence). CDR3 coding DNA: TGTGCCAGCAGCCAAGATCACAACTATGGCTACACCTTC. This encodes CASSQDHNYGYTF.

The chain links TRBV12-5 to TRBJ2-1; D gene uncertain. The CDR3 runs 12 residues. V lost 4 bases and J lost 1, with 2 bases in between. In germline, CDR1 is LGHNT, CDR2 FRNRAP. Here the CDR3 DNA reads TGTGCTAGTGGTTCTTCCTACAATGAGCAGTTCTTC. As protein: CASGSSYNEQFF.